This T cell receptor beta chain was found in a study of cytomegalovirus exposure and HLA in healthy donors. As to this clone: Its antigen is unknown.

Study-level points and caveats: In the analysis, some V segments, TRBV6-2 and TRBV6-3 included, were excluded as indistinguishable.

PCR employed 60 Vbeta and 13 Jbeta primers. The protocol was immunoSEQ multiplex PCR, while the TCRdb copy is restricted to in-frame clones and leaves out a portion. Of roughly 160,000 clones listed, approximately 80% are singletons. Trimming at V came to 4 bases and at J to 5 bases, leaving 12 bases not matched to a gene. The CDR3 loop spans 16 amino acids. Germline loops: CDR1 MNHEY, CDR2 SVGAGI. The chain recombines TRBV6-5 with TRBJ2-7, with 9 bases lining up with TRBD1. The receptor was derived from a male donor in good health and CMV-seronegative. The sequenced sample was PBMCs. The CDR3 nucleotides are TGTGCCAGCAGTTCCGACCGGGACAGGGCGCCGGACGAGCAGTACTTC. This translates into CASSSDRDRAPDEQYF.